The present T cell receptor beta chain was sequenced within a study of blood T cell repertoires in COVID-19 (dated by TCRdb to 2018 to 2021). Regarding the study in general: Collaborator samples came from the United States, Italy and Spain and covered acute and convalescent phases of COVID-19. The dataset comprised deeply sampled blood TCRbeta repertoires from subjects exposed to, actively infected with, or recovered from COVID-19. A freely available public database, intended as a resource for researchers studying the immune response to SARS-CoV-2, is where the repertoires were released. Nearly every sample came with metadata listing a de-identified subject ID, COVID-19 status, age in years and sex. The prospective study material was composed of cDNA or gDNA derived from T cells, B-cell-depleted T cells, or PBMCs. Samples came from the ongoing ImmuneRACE study (first 160 participants) plus 1,254 subjects from 6 global collaborators. Where available, HLA class I and class II types were obtained from metadata supplied by the sample provider rather than from assay-based typing. Overall results and qualifications from the work: The amount of clinical and demographic metadata varied by source and participant and was provided uncurated.

The CDR1 and CDR2 encoded by the germline V gene are SGHTA and FQGNSA. There are 14 amino acids in the CDR3, from cysteine to phenylalanine inclusive. CDR3 DNA is the only sequence kept; it has 42 bases, read in frame from the first base. V was cut back by 3 bases and J by 6 bases, leaving a gap of 11 bases between them. The immunoSEQ Assay, a bias-controlled multiplex PCR, was used to amplify TCRbeta CDR3 regions from genomic DNA. In the original analysis: The number of nucleated cells in each sample was estimated by amplification of reference gene primers within the assay. To quantify the absolute abundance of each unique TCRbeta CDR3 rearrangement, sequence reads were collapsed and filtered. For each sample, productive Simpson clonality was calculated as the square root of Simpson's diversity index over productive rearrangements. Here the immuneACCESS table is served through TCRdb, limited to in-frame sequences with V and J called. Missing clones are a known gap in these copies; in checked studies unresolved V genes cover under half, and the rest lacks a known reason. The V and J calls and the clone size are those of that table, but D and trimming were determined from the DNA. The sample includes approximately 180,000 clones, with roughly 87% observed a single time. The leading ten clones occupy roughly 1.5% of the sample.

Whole blood was collected in K2EDTA tubes by collaborating institutions according to the institutions' own protocols. Collaborator samples were shipped for TCRbeta analysis as frozen whole blood, isolated PBMCs, or DNA extracted from either sample type. On this clone: The antigen this receptor binds is unknown. Base qualities are not provided; no much larger clone lies one nucleotide away.

The sequenced sample was peripheral blood. The rearrangement combines TRBV7-2 with TRBJ2-2; a weak D assignment points to TRBD1 (6 bases agree). The receptor's source is a woman aged 45 to 65 with acute or convalescent COVID-19. The nucleotide sequence is given as TGTGCCAGCAGCTTTGGGGGCCGGGCCGGGGAGCTGTTTTTT. This codes for CASSFGGRAGELFF.